Listed here are 26 T cell receptor beta chains from one sample, sequenced in a study of beta chain features in type 1 diabetes (dated by TCRdb to about 2018). These receptors' targets are unknown. The library was obtained by the immunoSEQ multiplex PCR assay. All of the isolated RNA was reverse transcribed with the High Capacity cDNA Reverse Transcription Kit, so expressed TCRB transcripts were sequenced. The source is immuneACCESS, and TCRdb retained only in-frame sequences with V and J called. Part of the clones is not carried over; for the studies checked, unresolved V genes explain less than half of this, and the remainder is unexplained. This sample holds roughly 260,000 clones; about a tenth were observed only once. Around 0.017% of the sample rests with the top ten. Summary of the overall study and its limitations: A moderate but significant shortening of TCRB CDR3 length was observed in type 1 diabetes patients in all four CD4+ subsets.

Material for sequencing was naive CD4+ T cells from blood. The intended sense of this specimen's cell subset or site label: true naive CD4+ T cells. The receptor source for this set is a man younger than 45 with type 1 diabetes.

This chain joins TRBV27 and TRBJ1-1; tentative D call: TRBD1 (5 bases). The CDR3 has 15 residues. Germline assignment: CDR1 MNHEY and CDR2 SMNVEV (reference sequence). Trimming shortened V by 5 bases and J by 10 bases, and 23 bases separated the two germline ends. The CDR3 here is CASSTSRGRRDGAFF. CDR3 DNA sequence: TGTGCCAGCAGTACCTCGAGAGGGCGGAGGGACGGAGCTTTCTTT.

This chain joins TRBV18 and TRBJ2-1, with 9 bases fitting TRBD1. From germline, CDR1 is KGHSH and CDR2 LQKENI. V lost 4 bases, J lost 7 bases, and 8 bases stayed unmatched. The CDR3 sequence is 15 residues long. CDR3 DNA sequence: TGTGCCAGCTCACTGATCGGGACAGGGTTAAATGAGCAGTTCTTC. It yields the protein CASSLIGTGLNEQFF. The full variable domain, rest sourced from reference TRBV18 and TRBJ2-1, is NAGVMQNPRHLVRRRGQEARLRCSPMKGHSHVYWYRQLPEEGLKFMVYLQKENIIDESGMPKERFSAEFPKEGPSILRIQQVVRGDSAAYFCASSLIGTGLNEQFFGPGTRLTVL.

CDR3: CASRKHQGYTEAFF. The CDR3 DNA reads as TGTGCCAGCAGAAAACACCAGGGTTACACTGAAGCTTTCTTT. The chain joins TRBV6-5 to TRBJ1-1, with D possibly matching TRBD1 (5 bases). CDR1 and CDR2 from the germline V gene are MNHEY and SVGAGI. CDR3 length: 14 residues. Deletions cut 6 bases from V and 3 bases from J, with 14 bases between.

This clone has only a few counts. The genes are TRBV5-4 and TRBJ2-3; 11 bases are a match to TRBD1. The CDR3 totals 14 residues. The trim removed 4 bases at V and 6 bases at J, leaving 4 bases unmatched. Looked up from germline, CDR1 is SGHNT and CDR2 is YYREEE (reference sequence). The CDR3 loop reads CASSQGQGADTQYF. DNA for the CDR3: TGTGCCAGCAGCCAAGGACAGGGGGCGGATACGCAGTATTTT. Full variable domain (remainder filled in from reference TRBV5-4 and TRBJ2-3): ETGVTQSPTHLIKTRGQQVTLRCSSQSGHNTVSWYQQALGQGPQFIFQYYREEENGRGNFPPRFSGLQFPNYSSELNVNALELDDSALYLCASSQGQGADTQYFGPGTRLTVL.

This clone has a handful of counts. This chain connects TRBV7-9 to TRBJ1-2, with a possible D match to TRBD1 (5 bases). V lost 6 bases and J 4 bases, leaving 15 bases between the germline ends. The CDR3 is 14 amino acids. Looked up from germline, CDR1 is SEHNR and CDR2 is FQNEAQ (reference sequence). The CDR3 sequence is CASSPPGGSYGYTF. In DNA form, the CDR3 reads TGTGCCAGCAGTCCACCGGGGGGTAGCTATGGCTACACCTTC.

In this sample, this clone turned up a few times. This chain joins TRBV28 and TRBJ2-3; tentatively, D is TRBD1 (5 bases). The ends were cut back, 2 bases at V and 2 bases at J, with 8 bases in the middle. The CDR3 is 14 amino acids. Germline V gene data show CDR1 as MDHEN and CDR2 as SYDVKM. The CDR3 sequence: CASSLVGATDTQYF. The CDR3, as DNA: TGTGCCAGCAGTTTAGTAGGGGCCACAGATACGCAGTATTTT.

The table lists this clone with a few counts. This chain connects TRBV6-1 to TRBJ2-7; 11 bases are a match to TRBD2. V shed 9 bases, J shed 3 bases, and the junction held 10 bases outside the gene matches. This CDR3 spans 15 amino acids. Germline loops: CDR1 MNHNS, CDR2 SASEGT. The chain's CDR3 is CASVPGTSGNYEQYF. DNA of the CDR3: TGTGCCAGTGTCCCTGGGACTAGCGGAAACTACGAGCAGTACTTC.

This clone turned up a few times. The chain has TRBV11-2 and TRBJ2-5, with D perhaps matching TRBD1 (6 bases). The CDR3 consists of 14 residues. The V end lost 3 bases, the J end lost 3 bases, and 11 bases lay between the germline ends. The germline CDR1 and CDR2 sequences are SGHAT and FQNNGV. CDR3 in DNA: TGTGCCAGCAGCTTCCGGACAGCGGAAGAGACCCAGTACTTC. Translating gives CASSFRTAEETQYF.

V and J are TRBV19 and TRBJ2-1; TRBD1 might be the D (6 bases). The CDR3 totals 15 residues. Germline V CDR1 and CDR2: LNHDA, SQIVND (reference sequence). Trimming stripped 3 bases from V and 0 bases from J, with 9 bases between. Here the CDR3 reads CASSMRGTSYNEQFF. As DNA, the CDR3 is TGTGCCAGTAGTATGAGGGGGACCTCCTACAATGAGCAGTTCTTC. The full variable domain, its missing parts supplied by reference TRBV19 and TRBJ2-1, is DGGITQSPKYLFRKEGQNVTLSCEQNLNHDAMYWYRQDPGQGLRLIYYSQIVNDFQKGDIAEGYSVSREKKESFPLTVTSAQKNPTAFYLCASSMRGTSYNEQFFGPGTRLTVL.

The V and J genes are TRBV18 and TRBJ2-1; perhaps TRBD2 as D (7 bases). V shed 5 bases and J shed 9 bases, with 20 bases lying between them. The CDR3 totals 15 residues. Germline loops: CDR1 KGHSH, CDR2 LQKENI. The CDR3 DNA follows: TGTGCCAGCTCAACCCGGGGGGCCACCCTAGGTGAGCAGTTCTTC. It translates to CASSTRGATLGEQFF.

The V gene is TRBV7-9, the J gene TRBJ2-7, with D uncertain. Germline-derived CDR1 and CDR2 are SEHNR and FQNEAQ (reference sequence). The germline V and J ends were trimmed by 0 bases and 2 bases, with 8 bases remaining between them. There are 14 residues in the CDR3. The CDR3 DNA reads as TGTGCCAGCAGCTTAGCAGACGGAGCCTACGAGCAGTACTTC. Translating it yields CASSLADGAYEQYF.

This chain links TRBV4-1 with TRBJ1-5; D not certain. Trimming stripped 4 bases from V and 7 bases from J, with 11 bases between. The CDR3 loop spans 13 amino acids. CDR1 and CDR2 (germline): MGHRA, YSYEKL. The CDR3 is CASSPLGEQPQHF. Written as DNA, the CDR3 is TGCGCCAGCAGCCCACTTGGAGAGCAGCCCCAGCATTTT.

V usage is TRBV30 and J usage is TRBJ2-1, with 9 bases matching TRBD1. V was pared by 4 bases and J by 9 bases, with 13 bases of the junction left unmatched. This CDR3 is built from 15 residues. Germline assignment: CDR1 GTSNPN and CDR2 SVGIG (reference sequence). The CDR3 reads CAWNTGQGTAREQFF. The CDR3, as DNA: TGTGCCTGGAATACGGGACAGGGTACCGCACGTGAGCAGTTCTTC.

This clone occurred a few times. The same CDR3 also results from other DNA sequences found in this sample. This sequence joins TRBV7-9 and TRBJ1-5, with D possibly matching TRBD1 (5 bases). The CDR3 has 13 amino acids. V shed 4 bases and J shed 4 bases, with 8 bases lying between them. Germline V gene data show CDR1 as SEHNR and CDR2 as FQNEAQ (reference sequence). CDR3 protein: CASSSGGNQPQHF. In DNA, the CDR3 is TGTGCCAGCAGCTCGGGGGGGAATCAGCCCCAGCATTTT. Based on the CDR3 plus reference TRBV7-9 and TRBJ1-5, the full variable domain is DTGVSQNPRHKITKRGQNVTFRCDPISEHNRLYWYRQTLGQGPEFLTYFQNEAQLEKSRLLSDRFSAERPKGSFSTLEIQRTEQGDSAMYLCASSSGGNQPQHFGDGTRLSIL.

Notes on this clone: Other DNA sequences in this sample translate to the same CDR3. The genes are TRBV28 and TRBJ2-7; 7 positions match TRBD1. The V segment lost 3 bases and the J segment 3 bases; nucleotides outside the gene matches: 2. In germline, CDR1 is MDHEN, CDR2 SYDVKM. The CDR3 is made up of 13 amino acids. Here the CDR3 reads CASSLRQGYEQYF. The CDR3 DNA reads as TGTGCCAGCAGTTTGAGACAGGGCTACGAGCAGTACTTC.

The CDR3 coding sequence is TGTGCCAGTAGGGCGGGGACTAGCGGCCCCGAGCAGTACTTC. It encodes CASRAGTSGPEQYF. This chain links TRBV19 with TRBJ2-7; 11 bases are shared with TRBD2. Germline CDR1 LNHDA, CDR2 SQIVND (reference sequence). V gave up 6 bases and J gave up 6 bases; unmatched junction bases: 7. The CDR3 has 14 residues.

V usage is TRBV30 and J usage is TRBJ1-2; 7 bases are a match to TRBD1. CDR1 and CDR2 from the germline V gene are GTSNPN and SVGIG (reference sequence). J gave up 5 bases and V 4 bases, and 10 bases lay outside the gene matches. CDR3 size: 14 residues. CDR3 loop: CAWTKDRSLYGYTF. CDR3 in DNA: TGTGCCTGGACAAAGGACAGGTCTTTATATGGCTACACCTTC.

J is TRBJ2-5 and V is TRBV5-1; 12 bases agree with TRBD2. V dropped 3 bases and J dropped 5; count of bases not matched to a gene: 8. Germline V gene sequence: CDR1 SGHRS, CDR2 YFSETQ. The CDR3 extends over 16 amino acids. The CDR3 DNA is TGCGCCAGCAGCTCCATGACTAGCGGGGGCGGGGAGACCCAGTACTTC. Protein: CASSSMTSGGGETQYF.

This clone was seen a handful of times. The chain employs TRBV7-3 and TRBJ2-1; weak D call: TRBD1 (6 bases). Trimming removed 5 bases from V and 6 bases from J, with 17 bases in between. The CDR3 has 15 residues. CDR1 and CDR2 (germline): SGHTA, FQGTGA. The CDR3 is CASSRKPLDSNEQFF. CDR3 DNA: TGTGCCAGCAGCCGAAAACCACTGGACAGCAATGAGCAGTTCTTC.

The chain uses TRBV9 and TRBJ1-2, with D hard to call. Germline CDR1 SGDLS, CDR2 YYNGEE. This CDR3 has 12 residues. Deletions cut 7 bases from V and 8 bases from J, with 15 bases between. The CDR3 spells CASSREGGGYTF. The CDR3 DNA sequence: TGTGCCAGCTCTCGAGAGGGAGGCGGCTACACCTTC.

As DNA, the CDR3 is TGTGCCAGCCCTCAACAGGGCACCGGGGAGCTGTTTTTT. Amino acids: CASPQQGTGELFF. The chain carries TRBV6-1 and TRBJ2-2; possibly TRBD1 for D (6 bases). Germline CDR1 reads MNHNS; CDR2 reads SASEGT. Trimming took 8 bases from V and 4 from J, leaving 11 bases between them. This CDR3 contains 13 residues.

The chain couples TRBV4-1 to TRBJ2-1, with a weak D call TRBD2 (5 bases). CDR3 size: 14 residues. V shed 2 bases and J shed 12 bases, with 17 bases lying between them. Looked up from germline, CDR1 is MGHRA and CDR2 is YSYEKL. CDR3 loop: CASSQIDGLGGQFF. CDR3 nucleotides: TGCGCCAGCAGCCAAATAGACGGTCTCGGAGGGCAGTTCTTC.

This clone was seen only a few times. The chain couples TRBV18 to TRBJ1-3; 8 bases are shared with TRBD1. The CDR3 totals 14 residues. Trimming removed 5 bases from V and 3 bases from J; junction bases left unmatched: 3. Germline V lookup: CDR1 KGHSH, CDR2 LQKENI. The CDR3 nucleotides are TGTGCCAGCTCATCGGACAGGGTTGGAAACACCATATATTTT. Translation gives CASSSDRVGNTIYF.

The chain employs TRBV7-3 and TRBJ2-1; 10 bases fit TRBD2. This CDR3 spans 14 amino acids. Germline V gene data show CDR1 as SGHTA and CDR2 as FQGTGA. Trimming removed 5 bases from V and 9 bases from J; junction bases left unmatched: 7. The CDR3 nucleotides are TGTGCCAGCAGCGTAGGGACTAGCGACAGTGAGCAGTTCTTC. Protein: CASSVGTSDSEQFF. Complete variable domain (other parts from reference TRBV7-3 and TRBJ2-1): GAGVSQTPSNKVTEKGKYVELRCDPISGHTALYWYRQSLGQGPEFLIYFQGTGAADDSGLPNDRFFAVRPEGSVSTLKIQRTERGDSAVYLCASSVGTSDSEQFFGPGTRLTVL.

This clone turned up a few times. The chain recombines TRBV11-2 with TRBJ1-4; D is ambiguous. The V end was cut by 5 bases, the J end by 7 bases, with 14 bases between. Germline V gene data show CDR1 as SGHAT and CDR2 as FQNNGV. The CDR3 is 14 amino acids. The CDR3 loop is CASSNRGVGEKLFF. CDR3 DNA sequence: TGTGCCAGCAGCAACCGAGGCGTAGGTGAAAAACTGTTTTTT. Looking up the rest from reference TRBV11-2 and TRBJ1-4 gives the full variable domain: EAGVAQSPRYKIIEKRQSVAFWCNPISGHATLYWYQQILGQGPKLLIQFQNNGVVDDSQLPKDRFSAERLKGVDSTLKIQPAKLEDSAVYLCASSNRGVGEKLFFGSGTQLSVL.

The DNA for the CDR3 is TGTGCCAGTAGTATTACTCCGGGACAGGGCTACGAGCAGTACTTC. Its translation: CASSITPGQGYEQYF. The chain carries TRBV19 and TRBJ2-7; 9 nucleotides match TRBD1. V lost 3 bases to trimming and J lost 3 bases; unmatched junction nucleotides: 6. The CDR3 is made up of 15 amino acids. CDR1 and CDR2 (germline): LNHDA, SQIVND (reference sequence).